This is a list of T cell receptor beta chains from one sample in a study of cytomegalovirus exposure and HLA in healthy donors. The data were produced by immunoSEQ multiplex PCR, yet TCRdb's version contains in-frame clones alone and is incomplete. The data show about 200,000 clones, 81% seen once. Sequencing used PBMCs. The receptors shown here come from a man aged 35-49 years in good health and CMV-seropositive. Both conserved end residues are part of each CDR3. D genes are given only for firm matches. Clone size is given for some rows only: seen once, a few or many times, or a class if the clone is expanded.

TRBV5-1,TRBJ2-5,TRBD2,once,CASTPGGSKETQYF,TGCGCCAGCACCCCGGGGGGATCGAAAGAGACCCAGTACTTC
TRBV28,TRBJ2-5,TRBD1,-,CASRFQGTGRQETQYF,TGTGCCAGCCGCTTTCAGGGGACAGGGCGACAAGAGACCCAGTACTTC
TRBV5-1,TRBJ2-1,TRBD1,-,CASSLTLLTGGNEQFF,TGCGCCAGCAGCCTTACTCTGTTGACAGGGGGCAATGAGCAGTTCTTC
TRBV28,TRBJ2-2,TRBD1,once,CASRTRQGAVTGELFF,TGTGCCAGCAGAACCCGACAGGGGGCAGTCACCGGGGAGCTGTTTTTT
TRBV5-1,TRBJ2-1,TRBD2,few,CASSSWTSGRYSYNEQFF,TGCGCCAGCAGCTCCTGGACTAGCGGGAGGTACTCCTACAATGAGCAGTTCTTC
TRBV19,TRBJ2-7,TRBD2,-,CASSIRAGAHEQYF,TGTGCCAGTAGTATTCGGGCGGGAGCCCACGAGCAGTACTTC
TRBV10-1,TRBJ1-1,-,few,CASSAQGGTEAFF,TGCGCCAGCAGCGCACAGGGAGGGACTGAAGCTTTCTTT
TRBV27,TRBJ2-4,TRBD1,once,CASSVRQGNIQYF,TGTGCCAGCAGTGTCCGACAGGGGAACATTCAGTACTTC
TRBV15,TRBJ2-1,TRBD2,-,CATSRDGPSGRSYNEQFF,TGTGCCACCAGCAGAGATGGTCCTAGCGGGAGGTCGTACAATGAGCAGTTCTTC
TRBV5-1,TRBJ2-7,TRBD1,-,CASSPGQSGYEQYF,TGCGCCAGCAGCCCGGGACAGTCCGGATACGAGCAGTACTTC
TRBV6-6,TRBJ1-4,-,once,CASSYSDWGVSEKLFF,TGTGCCAGCAGTTACTCGGATTGGGGCGTCAGTGAAAAACTGTTTTTT
TRBV5-1,TRBJ2-7,TRBD1,-,CASSPDRRAYEQYF,TGCGCCAGCAGCCCGGACAGGAGAGCGTACGAGCAGTACTTC
TRBV7-3,TRBJ2-3,TRBD2,-,CASSLTLGGSTDTQYF,TGTGCCAGCAGCTTAACGTTGGGGGGGAGCACAGATACGCAGTATTTT
TRBV1,TRBJ1-2,-,-,CTSSQPLKPRTGGRGGYTF,TGCACCAGCAGCCAACCCCTTAAGCCAAGGACAGGGGGCCGGGGGGGCTACACCTTC
TRBV6-5,TRBJ2-3,TRBD2,-,CASRQAGGSTDTQYF,TGTGCCAGCAGACAAGCGGGAGGGAGCACAGATACGCAGTATTTT
TRBV29-1,TRBJ2-1,TRBD2,-,CSVEFSGYNEQFF,TGCAGCGTTGAATTTAGCGGGTACAATGAGCAGTTCTTC
TRBV4-3,TRBJ1-1,-,-,CASSLGWNTEAFF,TGCGCCAGCAGCCTCGGGTGGAACACTGAAGCTTTCTTT
TRBV5-5,TRBJ2-3,-,-,CASSLVDSRTDTQYF,TGTGCCAGCAGCTTAGTCGACAGCCGCACAGATACGCAGTATTTT
TRBV2,TRBJ1-1,-,-,CASSGEGNTEAFF,TGTGCCAGCAGTGGGGAGGGCAACACTGAAGCTTTCTTT
TRBV4-2,TRBJ1-1,-,-,CASSQGHRDDTEAFF,TGTGCCAGCAGCCAAGGTCACAGGGACGACACTGAAGCTTTCTTT
TRBV18,TRBJ2-3,-,-,CASSPGLPSGTDTQYF,TGTGCCAGCTCTCCGGGACTCCCATCGGGCACAGATACGCAGTATTTT
TRBV9,TRBJ2-5,TRBD2,-,CASSLRGEETQYF,TGTGCCAGCAGCCTTCGGGGGGAAGAGACCCAGTACTTC
TRBV7-9,TRBJ1-2,-,-,CASSMKQGSNYGYTF,TGTGCCAGCAGCATGAAACAGGGCTCTAACTATGGCTACACCTTC
TRBV28,TRBJ1-5,-,-,CASSLIFLQGYSNQPQHF,TGTGCCAGCAGTTTAATTTTTTTACAGGGATATAGCAATCAGCCCCAGCATTTT
TRBV27,TRBJ1-2,-,-,CASSLADTNYGYTF,TGTGCCAGCAGTTTGGCGGACACCAACTATGGCTACACCTTC
TRBV5-1,TRBJ2-7,TRBD2,-,CASSSGTSGEGEQYF,TGCGCCAGCAGCTCTGGGACTAGCGGGGAAGGCGAGCAGTACTTC
TRBV10-2,TRBJ2-5,TRBD2,-,CASSVTSGGGETQYF,TGCGCCAGCAGTGTAACTAGCGGAGGGGGGGAGACCCAGTACTTC
TRBV18,TRBJ2-3,TRBD1,-,CASSPPTGPGSDTQYF,TGTGCCAGCTCACCCCCGACAGGGCCCGGTTCAGATACGCAGTATTTT
TRBV12-5,TRBJ1-2,TRBD1,-,CASGLDRGRGGYTF,TGTGCTAGTGGTTTGGACAGGGGTAGGGGTGGCTACACCTTC
TRBV11-2,TRBJ2-7,TRBD2,-,CASSLGRASGVPGEQYF,TGTGCCAGCAGCTTAGGGAGGGCTAGCGGGGTGCCAGGCGAGCAGTACTTC
TRBV28,TRBJ2-7,TRBD2,-,CASSFSQALTSGRVDEQYF,TGTGCCAGCAGTTTTTCCCAGGCCCTGACTAGCGGGAGGGTCGACGAGCAGTACTTC
TRBV28,TRBJ1-4,TRBD1,-,CASSQGAPNEKLFF,TGTGCCAGCAGCCAGGGGGCTCCTAATGAAAAACTGTTTTTT
TRBV5-4,TRBJ1-5,-,-,CASSLGGSGSGPQHF,TGTGCCAGCAGCTTGGGAGGGTCGGGTTCGGGGCCCCAGCATTTT
TRBV10-3,TRBJ1-5,-,-,CAISVGAGGNQPQHF,TGTGCCATCAGCGTGGGGGCCGGGGGCAATCAGCCCCAGCATTTT
TRBV20-1,TRBJ2-7,-,-,CSASGNYEQYF,TGCAGTGCTAGCGGGAACTACGAGCAGTACTTC
TRBV7-8,TRBJ2-1,TRBD2,-,CASSFAGLAGVNEQFF,TGTGCCAGCAGCTTCGCGGGACTAGCGGGGGTTAATGAGCAGTTCTTC
TRBV7-3,TRBJ2-1,TRBD2,-,CASSLIGGGAGEQFF,TGTGCCAGCAGCTTAATCGGCGGGGGGGCCGGTGAGCAGTTCTTC
TRBV4-2,TRBJ2-2,TRBD2,once,CASSQELAATNTGELFF,TGTGCCAGCAGCCAAGAACTAGCGGCGACGAACACCGGGGAGCTGTTTTTT
TRBV5-4,TRBJ2-2,-,-,CASSLGWTENTGELFF,TGTGCCAGCAGCTTGGGTTGGACTGAGAACACCGGGGAGCTGTTTTTT
TRBV9,TRBJ1-2,-,-,CASSLGSRYGYTF,TGTGCCAGCAGCCTAGGCTCTCGGTATGGCTACACCTTC
TRBV7-9,TRBJ1-2,TRBD1,-,CASSFTGASYYGYTF,TGTGCCAGCAGTTTTACAGGGGCATCGTACTATGGCTACACCTTC
TRBV4-1,TRBJ1-5,-,few,CASSQDTISGNSNQPQHF,TGCGCCAGCAGCCAAGATACCATCTCAGGGAATAGCAATCAGCCCCAGCATTTT
TRBV15,TRBJ1-5,-,-,CATSRDGRVGNQPQHF,TGTGCCACCAGCAGGGACGGCAGGGTCGGAAATCAGCCCCAGCATTTT
TRBV7-2,TRBJ2-1,-,-,CASSSRETGPMFYNEQFF,TGTGCCAGCAGCTCACGGGAGACAGGGCCTATGTTTTACAATGAGCAGTTCTTC
TRBV6-6,TRBJ2-3,-,-,CASSLTPSQDTQYF,TGTGCCAGCAGTCTTACACCCTCCCAGGATACGCAGTATTTT
TRBV5-4,TRBJ2-6,-,-,CASRRPTEYGANVLTF,TGTGCCAGCAGACGGCCTACAGAGTACGGGGCCAACGTCCTGACTTTC
TRBV9,TRBJ2-3,TRBD2,-,CASSVATGEGDTQYF,TGTGCCAGCAGCGTAGCTACGGGGGAGGGAGATACGCAGTATTTT
TRBV9,TRBJ2-2,TRBD2,-,CASSVAGGPDTGELFF,TGTGCCAGCAGCGTAGCGGGAGGGCCGGACACCGGGGAGCTGTTTTTT